Here is one T cell receptor beta chain with its context. The table came from immunoSEQ multiplex PCR; TCRdb's copy has only in-frame clones and leaves some out. Of under 40,000 clones listed, less than 90% are singletons. This sample is part of a study of PD-1 and CTLA-4 blockade in melanoma. This sequence originates from a human donor with melanoma. Sequenced material: CD8+ T cells from peripheral blood, taken from a patient given anti-PD-1 treatment.

CDR3 sequence (DNA): TGTGCCAGCAGCGGGTTAGCGGGGGCCTACAATGAGCAGTTCTTC. This sequence encodes CASSGLAGAYNEQFF. The V call is TRBV6-2 or TRBV6-3, the J call TRBJ2-1; 9 nucleotides align to TRBD2. Germline V lookup: CDR1 MNHEY, CDR2 SVGEGT. The length of the CDR3 is 15 residues. Trimming took 6 bases from V and 2 from J; bases not matched to a gene: 5.